This TCR beta chain was sequenced in a study of T-cell memory formation after mild COVID-19. Germline CDR1 and CDR2: DFQATT and SNEGSKA (reference sequence). V shed 0 bases and J 3 bases; nucleotides not matched to a gene: 6. The CDR3 extends over 15 amino acids. The TCR alpha and TCR beta cDNA libraries, bearing sample barcodes and UMIs, were generated by 5'RACE using constant-segment primers. TCRdb used MiXCR to reprocess the 5' RACE reads, holding one entry per CDR3 protein. Of around 340,000 distinct CDR3 sequences in the sample, roughly an eighth were seen once. The chain has TRBV20-1 and TRBJ2-3; 7 nucleotides align to TRBD2. Sequenced input: PBMCs or a T cell subset sorted from them (not recorded which). This TCR was recovered from a man aged 18 to 29 who had mild COVID-19 (a few samples of this study predate the infection). Cell type and time point are not known. CDR3 in DNA: TGCAGTGCTAGAGATCCTGGGGGAGGGACAGATACGCAGTATTTT. Translating gives CSARDPGGGTDTQYF.